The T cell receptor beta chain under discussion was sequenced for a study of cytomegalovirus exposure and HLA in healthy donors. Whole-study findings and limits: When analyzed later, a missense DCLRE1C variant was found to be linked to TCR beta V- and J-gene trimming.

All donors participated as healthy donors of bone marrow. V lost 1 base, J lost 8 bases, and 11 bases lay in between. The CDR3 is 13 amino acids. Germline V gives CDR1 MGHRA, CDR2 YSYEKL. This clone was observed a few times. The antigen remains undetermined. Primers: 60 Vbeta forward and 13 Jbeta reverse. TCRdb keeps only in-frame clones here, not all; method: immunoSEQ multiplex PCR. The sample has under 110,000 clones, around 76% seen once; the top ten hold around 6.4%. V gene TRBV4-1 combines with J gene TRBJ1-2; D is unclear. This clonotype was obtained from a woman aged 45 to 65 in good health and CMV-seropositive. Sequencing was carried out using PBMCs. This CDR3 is CASSQVGVRGYTF. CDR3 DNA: TGCGCCAGCAGCCAAGTCGGGGTAAGGGGCTACACCTTC.